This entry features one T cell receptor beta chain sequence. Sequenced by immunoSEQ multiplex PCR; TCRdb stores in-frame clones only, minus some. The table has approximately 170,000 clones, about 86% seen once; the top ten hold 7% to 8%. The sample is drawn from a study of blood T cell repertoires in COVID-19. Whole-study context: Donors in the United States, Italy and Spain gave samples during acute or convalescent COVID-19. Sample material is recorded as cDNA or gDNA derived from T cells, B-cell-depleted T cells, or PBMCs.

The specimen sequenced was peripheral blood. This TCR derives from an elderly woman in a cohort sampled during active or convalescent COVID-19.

CDR3 bases: TGTGCCAGCCGGGAGGCGGCAGGAAACTATGGCTACACCTTC. It yields the protein CASREAAGNYGYTF. The rearrangement joins TRBV27 to TRBJ1-2, with no clear D. Germline-derived CDR1 and CDR2 are MNHEY and SMNVEV (reference sequence). Between the trimmed V and J ends, which lost 8 bases and 2 bases, there was a span of 15 bases. The CDR3 contains 14 residues.